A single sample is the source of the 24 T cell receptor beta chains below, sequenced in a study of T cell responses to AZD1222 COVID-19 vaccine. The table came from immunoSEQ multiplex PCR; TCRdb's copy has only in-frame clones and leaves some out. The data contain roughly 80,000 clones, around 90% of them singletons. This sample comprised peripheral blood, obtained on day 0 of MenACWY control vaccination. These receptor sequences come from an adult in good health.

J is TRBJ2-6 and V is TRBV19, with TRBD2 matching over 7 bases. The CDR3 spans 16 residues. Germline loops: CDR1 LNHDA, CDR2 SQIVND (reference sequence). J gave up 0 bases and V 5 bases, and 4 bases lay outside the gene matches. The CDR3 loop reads CASSGRESSGANVLTF. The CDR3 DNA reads TGTGCCAGTAGTGGGAGGGAGAGCTCTGGGGCCAACGTCCTGACTTTC.

CDR3 nucleotide sequence: TGTGCCAGCAGCTTAGTATTTGGCAGCTACGAGCAGTACTTC. This gives the protein CASSLVFGSYEQYF. The chain employs TRBV7-2 and TRBJ2-7; D not resolved. V was clipped by 1 base and J by 3 bases, with 10 bases between them. The CDR3 contains 14 residues. Germline assignment: CDR1 SGHTA and CDR2 FQGNSA.

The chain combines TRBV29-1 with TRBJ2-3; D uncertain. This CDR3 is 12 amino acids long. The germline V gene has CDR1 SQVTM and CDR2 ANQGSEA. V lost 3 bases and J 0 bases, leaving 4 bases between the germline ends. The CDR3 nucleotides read TGCAGCGTTGAGGTTAGCACAGATACGCAGTATTTT. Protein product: CSVEVSTDTQYF.

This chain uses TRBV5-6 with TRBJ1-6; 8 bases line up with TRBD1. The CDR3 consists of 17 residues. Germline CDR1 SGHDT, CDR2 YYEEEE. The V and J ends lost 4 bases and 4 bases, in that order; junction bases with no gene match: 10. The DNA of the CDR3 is TGTGCCAGCAGCCCAGGGGGCCCCGGGAATTATAATTCACCCCTCCACTTT. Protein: CASSPGGPGNYNSPLHF.

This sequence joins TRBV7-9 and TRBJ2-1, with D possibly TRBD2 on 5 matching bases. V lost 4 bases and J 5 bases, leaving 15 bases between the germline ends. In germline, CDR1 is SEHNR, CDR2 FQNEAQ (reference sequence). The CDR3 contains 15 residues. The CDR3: CASSYTGGHNNEQFF. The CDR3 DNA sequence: TGTGCCAGCAGCTACACTGGCGGGCACAACAATGAGCAGTTCTTC.

In nucleotides, the CDR3 is TGTGCCTGGAGGCCCTTGGGGGCTAGCTATGGCTACACCTTC. Amino acid sequence: CAWRPLGASYGYTF. The chain has TRBV30 and TRBJ1-2, with D perhaps matching TRBD1 (6 bases). Germline assignment: CDR1 GTSNPN and CDR2 SVGIG (reference sequence). V dropped 3 bases and J dropped 4 bases, with 15 bases sitting between them. The CDR3 sequence is 14 residues long.

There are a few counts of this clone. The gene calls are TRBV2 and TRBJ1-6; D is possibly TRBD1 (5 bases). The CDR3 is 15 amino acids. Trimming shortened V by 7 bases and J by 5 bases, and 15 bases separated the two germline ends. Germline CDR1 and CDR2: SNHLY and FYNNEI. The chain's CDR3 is CASNRQDTNNSPLHF. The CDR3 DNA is TGTGCCAGCAATCGTCAGGACACAAATAATTCACCCCTCCACTTT.

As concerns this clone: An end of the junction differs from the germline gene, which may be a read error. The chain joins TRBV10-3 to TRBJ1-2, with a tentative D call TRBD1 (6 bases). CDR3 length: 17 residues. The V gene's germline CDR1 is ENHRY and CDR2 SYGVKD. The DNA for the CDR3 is TGTGCCATCAGAGAACCTTCAGACAGGTCGGGACACTATAGCTACACCTTC. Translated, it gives CAIREPSDRSGHYSYTF.

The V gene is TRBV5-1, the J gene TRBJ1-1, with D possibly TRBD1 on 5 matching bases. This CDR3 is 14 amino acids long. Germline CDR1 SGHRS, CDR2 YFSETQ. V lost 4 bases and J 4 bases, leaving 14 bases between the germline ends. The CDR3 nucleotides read TGCGCCAGCAGCCCTGAGGCGGGGACCACTGAAGCTTTCTTT. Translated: CASSPEAGTTEAFF.

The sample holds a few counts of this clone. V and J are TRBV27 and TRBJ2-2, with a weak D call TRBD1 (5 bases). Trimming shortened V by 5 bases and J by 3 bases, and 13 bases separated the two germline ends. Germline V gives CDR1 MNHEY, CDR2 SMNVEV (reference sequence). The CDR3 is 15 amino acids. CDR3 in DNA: TGTGCCAGCAGTCCCGGAGAGACAGACACCGGGGAGCTGTTTTTT. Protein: CASSPGETDTGELFF.

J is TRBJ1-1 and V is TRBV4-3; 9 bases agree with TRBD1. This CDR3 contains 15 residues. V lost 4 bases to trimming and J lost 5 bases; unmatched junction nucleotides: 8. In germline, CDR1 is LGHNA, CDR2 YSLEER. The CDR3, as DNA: TGCGCCAGCAGCCTCACCCCGACAGGGGGGACTGAAGCTTTCTTT. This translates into CASSLTPTGGTEAFF.

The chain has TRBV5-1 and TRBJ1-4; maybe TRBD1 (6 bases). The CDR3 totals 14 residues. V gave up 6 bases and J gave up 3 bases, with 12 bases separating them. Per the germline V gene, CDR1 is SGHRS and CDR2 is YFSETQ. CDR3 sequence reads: CASKRGTANEKLFF. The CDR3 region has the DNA TGCGCCAGCAAAAGGGGGACGGCTAATGAAAAACTGTTTTTT.

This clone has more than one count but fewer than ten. In nucleotides, the CDR3 is TGTGCCAGCAGCCAGACTCCGGGTCTGGAGGTCTATGGCTACACCTTC. Protein product: CASSQTPGLEVYGYTF. V gene TRBV4-2 combines with J gene TRBJ1-2; D remains ambiguous. Germline V CDR1 and CDR2: LGHNA, YNFKEQ. Trimming stripped 3 bases from V and 4 bases from J, with 18 bases between. The length of the CDR3 is 16 residues.

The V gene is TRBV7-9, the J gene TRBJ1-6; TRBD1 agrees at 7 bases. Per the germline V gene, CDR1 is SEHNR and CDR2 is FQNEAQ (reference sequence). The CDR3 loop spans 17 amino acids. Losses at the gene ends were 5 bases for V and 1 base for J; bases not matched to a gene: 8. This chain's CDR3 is CASSPKQGPSYNSPLHF. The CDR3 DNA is TGTGCCAGCAGCCCGAAACAGGGGCCTTCCTATAATTCACCCCTCCACTTT.

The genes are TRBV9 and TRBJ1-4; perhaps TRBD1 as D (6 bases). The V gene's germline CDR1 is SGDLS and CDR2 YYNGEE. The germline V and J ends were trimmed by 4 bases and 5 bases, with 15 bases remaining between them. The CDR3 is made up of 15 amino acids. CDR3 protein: CASSSKQGTNEKLFF. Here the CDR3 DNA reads TGTGCCAGCAGCTCGAAGCAGGGGACAAATGAAAAACTGTTTTTT. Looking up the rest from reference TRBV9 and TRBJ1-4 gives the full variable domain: DSGVTQTPKHLITATGQRVTLRCSPRSGDLSVYWYQQSLDQGLQFLIQYYNGEERAKGNILERFSAQQFPDLHSELNLSSLELGDSALYFCASSSKQGTNEKLFFGSGTQLSVL.

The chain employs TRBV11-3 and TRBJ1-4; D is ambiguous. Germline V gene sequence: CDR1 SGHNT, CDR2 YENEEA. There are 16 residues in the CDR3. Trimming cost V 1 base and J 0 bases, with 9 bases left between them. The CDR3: CASSLGTRTTNEKLFF. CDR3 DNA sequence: TGTGCCAGCAGCTTAGGGACCCGGACAACTAATGAAAAACTGTTTTTT.

CDR3 protein: CASSLTGLNNSPLHF. CDR3 coding DNA: TGTGCCAGCAGCTTAACAGGACTGAATAATTCACCCCTCCACTTT. The rearrangement uses TRBV7-6 and TRBJ1-6, with a possible D match to TRBD1 (5 bases). The germline V and J ends were trimmed by 2 bases and 5 bases, with 10 bases remaining between them. Looked up from germline, CDR1 is SGHVS and CDR2 is FNYEAQ. The CDR3 sequence is 15 residues long.

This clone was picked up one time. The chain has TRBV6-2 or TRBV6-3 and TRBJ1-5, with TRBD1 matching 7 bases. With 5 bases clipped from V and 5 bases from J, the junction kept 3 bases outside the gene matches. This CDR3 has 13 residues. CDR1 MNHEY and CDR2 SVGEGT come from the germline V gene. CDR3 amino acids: CASSQTGYQPQHF. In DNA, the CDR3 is TGTGCCAGCAGTCAGACAGGGTATCAGCCCCAGCATTTT.

Here the CDR3 reads CASSPTPSGNTIYF. The CDR3 bases are TGCGCCAGCAGCCCCACTCCCTCTGGAAACACCATATATTTT. J is TRBJ1-3 and V is TRBV5-1; D gene ambiguous. Trimming stripped 4 bases from V and 0 bases from J, with 8 bases between. The CDR3 length is 14 residues. Looked up from germline, CDR1 is SGHRS and CDR2 is YFSETQ.

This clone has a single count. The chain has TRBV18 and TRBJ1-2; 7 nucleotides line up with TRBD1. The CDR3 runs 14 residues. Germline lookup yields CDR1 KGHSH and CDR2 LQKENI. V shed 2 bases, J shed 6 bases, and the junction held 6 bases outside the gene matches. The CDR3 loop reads CASSPTTGTDGYTF. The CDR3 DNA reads TGTGCCAGCTCACCAACGACAGGGACTGATGGCTACACCTTC.

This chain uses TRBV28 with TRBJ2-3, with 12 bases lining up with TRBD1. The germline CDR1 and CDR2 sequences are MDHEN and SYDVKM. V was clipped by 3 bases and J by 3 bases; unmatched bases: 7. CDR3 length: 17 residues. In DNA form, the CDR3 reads TGTGCCAGCAGTTTGTCTGTGGGACAGGGGGCGACAGATACGCAGTATTTT. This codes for CASSLSVGQGATDTQYF.

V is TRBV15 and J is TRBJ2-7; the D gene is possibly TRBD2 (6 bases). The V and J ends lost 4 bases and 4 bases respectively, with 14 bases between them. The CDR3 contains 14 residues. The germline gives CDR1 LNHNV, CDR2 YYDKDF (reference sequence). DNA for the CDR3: TGTGCCACCAGCATGGAAAGGGACTGGTACGAGCAGTACTTC. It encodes CATSMERDWYEQYF.

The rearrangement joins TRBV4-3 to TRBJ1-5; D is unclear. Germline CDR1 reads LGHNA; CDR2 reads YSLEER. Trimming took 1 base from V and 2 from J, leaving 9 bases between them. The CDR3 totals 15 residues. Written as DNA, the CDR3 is TGCGCCAGCAGCCAAGCACCCGGGGGCAATCAGCCCCAGCATTTT. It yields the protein CASSQAPGGNQPQHF.

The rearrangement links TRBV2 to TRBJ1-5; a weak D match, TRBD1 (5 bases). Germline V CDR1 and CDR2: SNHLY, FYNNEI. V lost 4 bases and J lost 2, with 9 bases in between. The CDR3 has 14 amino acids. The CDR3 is CASSGGKGNQPQHF. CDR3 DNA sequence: TGTGCCAGCAGTGGGGGGAAGGGCAATCAGCCCCAGCATTTT.